The text below deals with one T cell receptor beta chain. The method was immunoSEQ multiplex PCR; TCRdb's version includes in-frame clones alone and lacks a portion of them. The sample has roughly 1,100,000 clones, approximately 72% seen once; the top ten hold approximately 1.3%. The source of the sample is a study of shared clonotypes between healthy human individuals. The CDR3 spans 15 residues. Trimming took off 1 base at V and 4 bases at J, with 11 bases between the two ends. Germline V gene sequence: CDR1 SGHRS, CDR2 YFSETQ. The receptor comes from a man aged 18 to 30 in good health. Sequencing used memory CD4+ T cells sorted from blood. The subset: CD45RA-negative fraction. The rearrangement links TRBV5-1 to TRBJ1-4; the D gene is possibly TRBD1 (6 bases). The CDR3 region has the DNA TGCGCCAGCAGCTTGTACGGACAGTTTAATGAAAAACTGTTTTTT. Translating it yields CASSLYGQFNEKLFF.